One sample yielded the 13 T cell receptor beta chains listed below, sequenced in a study of regulatory T cells in long-lasting Graves disease. Noted time point: newly diagnosed GD, antithyroid drugs for less than 3 months. Researchers made the TCR library from RNA that was extracted from PBMCs. HTBI primers from iRepertoire and Arm-PCR of CDR3 regions yielded the TCR beta libraries. Using its own MiXCR run on the multiplex PCR reads, TCRdb lists one record per CDR3 protein. This sample has around 500,000 distinct CDR3 sequences, with around an eighth found just once. The sample also formed part of further work on T cells in Graves' hyperthyroidism and ophthalmopathy.

The source was peripheral blood mononuclear cells (PBMCs), collected at new diagnosis, from a patient treated with antithyroid drugs. These receptors originate from a man in his thirties or forties with Graves disease.

This clonotype was seen only a few times. This chain joins TRBV2 and TRBJ1-6, with D unresolved. The CDR3 covers 16 residues. V shed 6 bases and J shed 4 bases, with 16 bases lying between them. CDR1 is SNHLY and CDR2 is FYNNEI in the germline V gene. The CDR3 DNA reads TGTGCCAGCAGGTCCCAGGTGTCTCGTTATAATTCACCCCTCCACTTT. Amino acids: CASRSQVSRYNSPLHF.

The sample holds many counts of this clonotype. The chain is built from TRBV7-9 and TRBJ2-5; no clear D. V was shortened by 4 bases and J by 4 bases, with 10 bases between the two germline ends. Germline V CDR1 and CDR2: SEHNR, FQNEAQ (reference sequence). The CDR3 runs to 13 residues. The CDR3 DNA sequence: TGTGCCAGCAGCTCAGATAACCCAGAGACCCAGTACTTC. Translated, it gives CASSSDNPETQYF.

This clonotype came up a few times. The genes are TRBV5-1 and TRBJ2-3; a possible D gene is TRBD2 (6 bases). CDR1 is SGHRS, CDR2 YFSETQ, per germline. The CDR3 contains 12 residues. Trimming left V 5 bases short and J 2 bases short, with 6 bases between. Here the CDR3 reads CASRLATDTQYF. As DNA, the CDR3 is TGCGCCAGCAGACTAGCCACAGATACGCAGTATTTT.

This chain links TRBV5-1 with TRBJ2-2, with 7 bases lining up with TRBD2. The CDR3 covers 18 residues. Germline V gene sequence: CDR1 SGHRS, CDR2 YFSETQ. The J segment lost 3 bases and the V segment lost 2 bases, leaving 13 bases of the junction unmatched. For the CDR3, the DNA is TGCGCCAGCAGCTTCAAATTAGAGCGGGCGGGAGACACCGGGGAGCTGTTTTTT. The encoded protein is CASSFKLERAGDTGELFF.

This clonotype has ten or more counts. This chain uses TRBV29-1 with TRBJ2-3; TRBD2 agrees at 8 bases. Germline V gene sequence: CDR1 SQVTM, CDR2 ANQGSEA. J gave up 4 bases and V 8 bases, and 11 bases lay outside the gene matches. This CDR3 region has 14 residues. The CDR3 reads CSSVILAGADTQYF. DNA for the CDR3: TGCAGCTCGGTGATCCTAGCGGGTGCAGATACGCAGTATTTT.

This sequence joins TRBV11-3 and TRBJ1-1, with 9 bases that match TRBD1. The V and J ends lost 4 bases and 7 bases, in that order; junction bases with no gene match: 10. The CDR3 is made up of 15 amino acids. CDR1 is SGHNT and CDR2 is YENEEA in the germline V gene. The CDR3 spells CASSSGTGKKVEAFF. The CDR3 DNA is TGTGCCAGCAGCTCCGGGACAGGGAAGAAAGTTGAAGCTTTCTTT.

This chain connects TRBV29-1 to TRBJ2-7; D is unresolved. Looked up from germline, CDR1 is SQVTM and CDR2 is ANQGSEA. CDR3 length: 11 amino acids. Deletions cut 6 bases from V and 4 bases from J, with 10 bases between. CDR3 sequence: CSVVEVYEQYF. In DNA form, the CDR3 reads TGCAGCGTCGTAGAAGTTTACGAGCAGTACTTC.

This clonotype was observed at least ten times. The genes are TRBV12-3 or TRBV12-4 and TRBJ1-5, with D tentatively TRBD1 (6 bases). The CDR3 length is 17 residues. V lost 4 bases, J lost 0 bases, and 16 bases lay in between. The CDR3 region is CASSSRDKGVSNQPQHF. For the CDR3, the DNA is TGTGCCAGCAGTTCCCGGGACAAGGGGGTTAGCAATCAGCCCCAGCATTTT.

This clonotype came up many times. The chain employs TRBV12-3 or TRBV12-4 and TRBJ1-4, with D perhaps TRBD1 (6 bases). Trimming stripped 3 bases from V and 8 bases from J, with 22 bases between. The length of the CDR3 is 17 residues. CDR3 in DNA: TGTGCCAGCAGTTTCAGCCCATCGCTCGGACAGTGGGAAAAACTGTTTTTT. Protein: CASSFSPSLGQWEKLFF.

This clonotype was seen ten or more times. The chain joins TRBV18 to TRBJ2-7, with a possible D match to TRBD2 (6 bases). The germline CDR1 and CDR2 sequences are KGHSH and LQKENI. The CDR3 spans 15 residues. V was pared by 2 bases and J by 5 bases, with 16 bases between. The CDR3 sequence is CASSPIAAQEDEQYF. CDR3 DNA sequence: TGTGCCAGCTCACCAATAGCGGCTCAGGAGGACGAGCAGTACTTC.

This clonotype was seen a few times. The chain joins TRBV29-1 to TRBJ2-7; D is uncertain. This CDR3 is 12 amino acids long. The germline V and J ends were trimmed by 5 bases and 4 bases, with 12 bases remaining between them. Germline assignment: CDR1 SQVTM and CDR2 ANQGSEA. CDR3 region: CSVRKGLYEQYF. CDR3 DNA: TGCAGCGTTCGTAAGGGCCTTTACGAGCAGTACTTC.

This clonotype was picked up many times. V and J are TRBV20-1 and TRBJ1-1; 7 nucleotides line up with TRBD1. Per the germline V gene, CDR1 is DFQATT and CDR2 is SNEGSKA (reference sequence). J gave up 0 bases and V 6 bases, and 7 bases lay outside the gene matches. The CDR3 loop spans 14 amino acids. CDR3 loop: CSATEGAMNTEAFF. CDR3 in DNA: TGCAGTGCAACCGAGGGGGCCATGAACACTGAAGCTTTCTTT.

V and J are TRBV14 and TRBJ2-7; D not resolved. V lost 2 bases, J lost 6 bases, and 14 bases lay in between. CDR3 length equals 14 residues. Germline CDR1 and CDR2: SGHDN and FVKESK. The CDR3 coding sequence is TGTGCCAGCAGCCAACATTACACCGGACGCGAGCAGTACTTC. It yields the protein CASSQHYTGREQYF.